This T cell receptor (beta chain) appears in the sequencing data of a study of cytomegalovirus exposure and HLA in healthy donors. This clone was counted only a few times. Its antigen is currently unknown. Using immunoSEQ multiplex PCR, the repertoire was profiled, and TCRdb retains in-frame clones only, with some absent. The sample has around 150,000 clones, around nine tenths seen once. Points from the study as a whole: According to the study, 160 or so TCR beta chains were cytomegalovirus-associated. Rare TCR sequences predominated, though certain public TCRs were found in many donors. High specificity and sensitivity for cytomegalovirus status were reported for the classifier.

Germline V gene lookup returns CDR1 KGHSH and CDR2 LQKENI. There are 16 residues in the CDR3. J lost 0 bases, V lost 3 bases, and 5 bases had no gene match. Donors came from a validation cohort of approximately 110 subjects, distinct from the first 666-subject cohort. The receptor was isolated from a woman between 18 and 29 years old in good health and CMV-seronegative. V usage is TRBV18 and J usage is TRBJ1-5, with 7 nucleotides matching TRBD1. Sequenced input: PBMCs. Here the CDR3 reads CASSPTGVYSNQPQHF. Written as DNA, the CDR3 is TGTGCCAGCTCACCTACAGGGGTGTATAGCAATCAGCCCCAGCATTTT.